This TCR beta chain was recorded in a study of cytomegalovirus exposure and HLA in healthy donors. The V and J ends lost 1 base and 1 base respectively, with 14 bases between them. This CDR3 spans 17 amino acids. CDR1 and CDR2 from the germline V gene are SGHVS and FQNEAQ. Primers for the PCR totalled 60 Vbeta and 13 Jbeta. Profiled with immunoSEQ multiplex PCR; TCRdb holds only in-frame clones, not every one. This repertoire shows roughly 99,000 clones, 74% found once; its top ten account for about 15%. Donors in the study were healthy people who gave bone marrow. Material: PBMCs. The V gene is TRBV7-8, the J gene TRBJ1-5; weak D call: TRBD1 (5 bases). The source of this sequence is a middle-aged woman in good health and CMV-seropositive. Written as DNA, the CDR3 is TGTGCCAGCAGCTTAGGGGTGCAGGGAAGGAGCAATCAGCCCCAGCATTTT. Its protein is CASSLGVQGRSNQPQHF. Combining the CDR3 with reference TRBV7-8 and TRBJ1-5 gives the whole variable domain GAGVSQSPRYKVAKRGQDVALRCDPISGHVSLFWYQQALGQGPEFLTYFQNEAQLDKSGLPSDRFFAERPEGSVSTLKIQRTQQEDSAVYLCASSLGVQGRSNQPQHFGDGTRLSIL.